The T cell receptor (beta chain) described here comes from a study of T cells in Graves' hyperthyroidism and ophthalmopathy. Trimming removed 0 bases from V and 8 bases from J, with 10 bases in between. Per the germline V gene, CDR1 is SGHTA and CDR2 is FQGTGA. The CDR3 covers 13 residues. RNA transcripts yielded amplified TCR beta CDR3 regions. Carried out on the TCR CDR3, a first-round RT-PCR used the HTBI primer set. MiXCR, applied by TCRdb to the multiplex PCR reads, yields one record per CDR3 protein. This table holds hundreds of thousands of distinct CDR3 sequences, around 14% found once. This clonotype has a handful of counts. A sample of blood taken at first hyperthyroidism diagnosis preceded any ophthalmopathy symptoms.

The sequence derives from a woman in her twenties or thirties with Graves' hyperthyroidism that later progressed to Graves' ophthalmopathy. Sequenced material: blood. V is TRBV7-3 and J is TRBJ1-1, with D unresolved. CDR3 loop: CASSLTRSAEAFF. For the CDR3, the DNA is TGTGCCAGCAGCTTAACGAGGAGTGCAGAAGCTTTCTTT.